Described below is a single T cell receptor beta chain sequence and its context. The data are from a study of Ad26.COV2.S vaccination and SARS-CoV-2 variants. Here immunoSEQ multiplex PCR was the method, and the copy in TCRdb shows in-frame clones only, minus some. The data contain about 480,000 clones, around 88% of them singletons. The treatment is: roughly 20 received Ad26.COV2.S at low or high dose, single or two shots; 5 received placebo; per-sample allocation not given. Sample collection was performed on day 63 after the first vaccine or placebo injection. V lost 3 bases and J 5 bases, leaving 13 bases between the germline ends. This CDR3 comprises 14 residues. CDR1 and CDR2 from the germline V gene are SNHLY and FYNNEI.

Source: peripheral blood, taken in a trial of Ad26.COV2.S vaccine versus placebo. The chain has TRBV2 and TRBJ2-5, with D possibly being TRBD1 or TRBD2 (5 bases each). The sequence came from a person between 18 and 65 years old who received the Ad26.COV2.S COVID-19 vaccine or a placebo. CDR3 nucleotide sequence: TGTGCCAGCAGTGATTGGGATGGGGACGAGACCCAGTACTTC. It yields the protein CASSDWDGDETQYF.